The 3 T cell receptor beta chains below were found in one sample sequenced in a study of beta chain features in type 1 diabetes. Expressed TCRB transcripts got sequenced, as all isolated RNA was reverse transcribed. This table comes from immunoSEQ multiplex PCR, and its TCRdb copy is limited to in-frame clones, with some not included. The repertoire includes under 250,000 clones, less than 15% of them detected once, and around 0.03% sits in the top ten. Source material: naive CD4+ T cells from blood. The source is a woman aged 40 to 50 in good health.

This clone was counted a few times. The rearrangement links TRBV7-8 to TRBJ2-7, with D possibly being TRBD1 (6 bases). Trimming left V 4 bases short and J 6 bases short, with 13 bases between. Germline V lookup: CDR1 SGHVS, CDR2 FQNEAQ. CDR3 length: 13 residues. CDR3 in amino acids: CASSSNTGFEQYF. The CDR3 coding sequence is TGTGCCAGCAGCTCAAATACAGGGTTCGAGCAGTACTTC.

This clone was observed a handful of times. The gene calls are TRBV2 and TRBJ2-5; 8 bases are a match to TRBD2. CDR1 SNHLY and CDR2 FYNNEI come from the germline V gene. The CDR3 is made up of 13 amino acids. V shed 3 bases and J 4 bases; nucleotides not matched to a gene: 1. CDR3 amino acids: CASSDLAGETQYF. The CDR3 bases are TGTGCCAGCAGTGACCTAGCGGGAGAGACCCAGTACTTC.

This chain links TRBV9 with TRBJ2-5; the D gene is possibly TRBD1 (6 bases). This CDR3 comprises 13 residues. V lost 3 bases and J 1 base, leaving 7 bases between the germline ends. Germline V gene lookup returns CDR1 SGDLS and CDR2 YYNGEE. This CDR3 reads CASSADSQETQYF. CDR3 nucleotide sequence: TGTGCCAGCAGCGCGGACAGCCAAGAGACCCAGTACTTC.